This T cell receptor (beta chain) was sequenced during a study of T cell responses to AZD1222 COVID-19 vaccine. Study information: Doses given second, at about 4 or about 12 weeks, were pooled.

The method was immunoSEQ multiplex PCR; TCRdb's version includes in-frame clones alone and lacks a portion of them. The sample shows over 60,000 clones, 80% to 90% of them seen only once. Regarding the study as a whole: It should be noted that donors were predominantly white British and more often female, and clonal diversity was possibly underestimated.

Germline V gene lookup returns CDR1 MDHEN and CDR2 SYDVKM. With V trimmed by 6 bases and J by 4 bases, 10 bases remained unmatched. The CDR3 is made up of 16 amino acids. With respect to this clone: No antigen is known for it.

The chain recombines TRBV28 with TRBJ2-3; 10 bases line up with TRBD1. The source material was peripheral blood, sampled on day 0 of AZD1222 vaccination. This clonotype was obtained from an adult in good health. CDR3 coding DNA: TGTGCCAGCAGCCCCCCGGCCGGGACAGGGGCAGATACGCAGTATTTT. This sequence encodes CASSPPAGTGADTQYF.